This T cell receptor beta chain is from a study of cytomegalovirus exposure and HLA in healthy donors. Study-level points and caveats: Accounts indicate the classifier identified cytomegalovirus status with strong specificity and sensitivity. The study listed 164 cytomegalovirus-associated TCR beta chains.

In the case of this clone: Its antigen is unknown.

The germline V gene has CDR1 KGHSH and CDR2 LQKENI. With 6 bases removed from V and 3 bases from J, the gap between germline ends came to 6 bases. This CDR3 contains 11 residues. Separate from the approximately 600-subject first cohort was the roughly 120-subject validation cohort, to which the donors belonged. Using immunoSEQ multiplex PCR, the repertoire was profiled, and TCRdb retains in-frame clones only, with some absent. This sample yields about 220,000 clones, of which over 80% are seen a single time; roughly 1% belongs to the top ten. This receptor was identified in a woman aged 18-29 years in good health and CMV-seronegative. Material for sequencing was PBMCs. The chain employs TRBV18 and TRBJ2-7; D might be TRBD2 (6 bases). The CDR3, as DNA: TGTGCCAGCTCGGAGGGCTACGAGCAGTACTTC. It yields the protein CASSEGYEQYF.